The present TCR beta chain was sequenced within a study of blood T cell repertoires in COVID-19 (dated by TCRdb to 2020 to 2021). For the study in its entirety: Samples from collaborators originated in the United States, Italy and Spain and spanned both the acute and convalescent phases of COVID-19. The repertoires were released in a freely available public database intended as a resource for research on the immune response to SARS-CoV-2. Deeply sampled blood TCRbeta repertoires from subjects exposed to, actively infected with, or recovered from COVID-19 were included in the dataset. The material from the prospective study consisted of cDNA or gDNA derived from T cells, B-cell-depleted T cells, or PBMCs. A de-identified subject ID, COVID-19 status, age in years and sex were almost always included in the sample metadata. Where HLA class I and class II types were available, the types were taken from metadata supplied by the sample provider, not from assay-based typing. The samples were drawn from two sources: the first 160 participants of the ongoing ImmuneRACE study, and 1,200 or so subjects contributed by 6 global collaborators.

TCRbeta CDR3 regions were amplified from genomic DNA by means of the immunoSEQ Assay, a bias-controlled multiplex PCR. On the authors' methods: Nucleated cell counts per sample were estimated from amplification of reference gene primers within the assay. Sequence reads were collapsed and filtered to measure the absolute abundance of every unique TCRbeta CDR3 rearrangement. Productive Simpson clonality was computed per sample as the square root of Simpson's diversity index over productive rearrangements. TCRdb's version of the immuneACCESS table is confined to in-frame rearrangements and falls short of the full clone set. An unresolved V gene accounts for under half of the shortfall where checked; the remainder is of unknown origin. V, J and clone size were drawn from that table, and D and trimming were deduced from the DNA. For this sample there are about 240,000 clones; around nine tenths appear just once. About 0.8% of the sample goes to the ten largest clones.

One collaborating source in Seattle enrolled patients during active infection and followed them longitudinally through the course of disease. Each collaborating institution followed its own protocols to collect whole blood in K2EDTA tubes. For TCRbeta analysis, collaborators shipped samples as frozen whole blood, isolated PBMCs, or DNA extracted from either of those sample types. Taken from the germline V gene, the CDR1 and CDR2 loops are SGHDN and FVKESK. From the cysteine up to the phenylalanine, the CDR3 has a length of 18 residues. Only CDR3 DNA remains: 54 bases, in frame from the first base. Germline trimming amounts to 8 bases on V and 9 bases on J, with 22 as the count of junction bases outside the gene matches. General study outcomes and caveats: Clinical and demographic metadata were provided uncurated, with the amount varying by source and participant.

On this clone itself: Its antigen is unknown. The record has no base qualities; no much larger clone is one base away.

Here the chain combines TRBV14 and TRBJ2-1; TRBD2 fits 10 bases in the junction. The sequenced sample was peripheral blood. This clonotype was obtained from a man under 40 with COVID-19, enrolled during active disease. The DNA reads TGTGCCAGCTCCCCCCCGAGGGTGGAGCGGGGGGGCCTCGGTGAGCAGTTCTTC. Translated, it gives CASSPPRVERGGLGEQFF.